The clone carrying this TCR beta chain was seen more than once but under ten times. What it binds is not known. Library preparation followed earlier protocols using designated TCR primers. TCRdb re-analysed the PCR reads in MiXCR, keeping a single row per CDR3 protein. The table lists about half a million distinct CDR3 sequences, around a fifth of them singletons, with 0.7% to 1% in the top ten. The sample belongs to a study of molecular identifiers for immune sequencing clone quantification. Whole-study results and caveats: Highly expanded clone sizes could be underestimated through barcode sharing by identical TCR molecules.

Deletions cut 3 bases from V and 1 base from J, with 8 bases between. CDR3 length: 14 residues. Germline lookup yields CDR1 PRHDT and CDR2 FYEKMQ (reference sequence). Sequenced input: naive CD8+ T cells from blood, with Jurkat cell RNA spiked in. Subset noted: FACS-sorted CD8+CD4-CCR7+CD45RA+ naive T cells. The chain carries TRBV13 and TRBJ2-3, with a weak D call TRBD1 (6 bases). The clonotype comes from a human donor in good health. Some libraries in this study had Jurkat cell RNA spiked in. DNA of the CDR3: TGTGCCAGCAGCTTTTACAGGGGCACAGATACGCAGTATTTT. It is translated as CASSFYRGTDTQYF.